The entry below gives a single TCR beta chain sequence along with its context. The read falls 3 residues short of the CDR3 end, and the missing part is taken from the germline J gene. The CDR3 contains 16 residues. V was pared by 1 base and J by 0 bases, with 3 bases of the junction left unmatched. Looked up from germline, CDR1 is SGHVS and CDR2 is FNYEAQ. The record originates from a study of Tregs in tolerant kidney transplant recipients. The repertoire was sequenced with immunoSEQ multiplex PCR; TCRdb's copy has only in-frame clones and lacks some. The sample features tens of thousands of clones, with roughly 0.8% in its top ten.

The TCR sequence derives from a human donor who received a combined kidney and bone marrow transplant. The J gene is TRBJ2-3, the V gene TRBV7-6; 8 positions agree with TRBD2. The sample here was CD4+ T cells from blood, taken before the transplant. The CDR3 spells CASSLVPSGSTDTQYF. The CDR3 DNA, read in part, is TGTGCCAGCAGCTTAGTTCCTAGCGGGAGCACAGATACG.